The present T cell receptor beta chain was sequenced within a study of shared clonotypes between healthy human individuals. Study results and caveats: The study found lower generation probabilities in non-shared clonotypes than in those shared by all four donors.

Naive CD8 cells lacked CD45RO, underwent positive selection for CCR7 and left out terminally differentiated effector memory CD45RA+ cells. In the case of this clone: The target antigen is unknown.

Here immunoSEQ multiplex PCR was the method, and the copy in TCRdb shows in-frame clones only, minus some. The sample lists about 2,200,000 clones, approximately 94% seen once, with more than 1.5% in the top ten. The CDR3 covers 12 residues. The TCR comes from a man younger than 35 in good health. Some clones in this sample may be carry-over from other donors' samples. The source material was naive CD8+ T cells from PBMCs. The rearrangement links TRBV12-1 to TRBJ2-7; TRBD2, the D gene given by the table, was not confirmed from the DNA. TRBV12-1 is designated a pseudogene. CDR3 bases: TGTGCCAGCAGGCTTCTAGGCCACGAGCAGTACTTC. Amino acid sequence: CASRLLGHEQYF.